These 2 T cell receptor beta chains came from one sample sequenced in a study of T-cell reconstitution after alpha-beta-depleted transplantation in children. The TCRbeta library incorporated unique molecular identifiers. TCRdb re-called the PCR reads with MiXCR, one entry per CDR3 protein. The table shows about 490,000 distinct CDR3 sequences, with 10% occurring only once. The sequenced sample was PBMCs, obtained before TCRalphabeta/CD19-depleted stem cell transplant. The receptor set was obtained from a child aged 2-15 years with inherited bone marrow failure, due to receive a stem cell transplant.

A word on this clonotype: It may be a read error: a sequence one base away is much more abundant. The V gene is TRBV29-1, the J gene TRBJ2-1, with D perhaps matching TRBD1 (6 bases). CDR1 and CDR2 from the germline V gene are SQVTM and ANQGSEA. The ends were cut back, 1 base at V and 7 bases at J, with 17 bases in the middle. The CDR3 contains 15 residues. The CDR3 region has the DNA TGCAGCGTTGAAGCCCCAACAGGGTGGGGAAATGAGCAGTTCTTC. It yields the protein CSVEAPTGWGNEQFF.

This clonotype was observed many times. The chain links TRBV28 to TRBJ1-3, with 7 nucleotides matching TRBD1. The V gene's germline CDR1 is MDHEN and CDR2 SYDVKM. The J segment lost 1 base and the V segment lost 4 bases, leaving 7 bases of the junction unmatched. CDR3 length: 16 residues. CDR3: CASSYPTGLSGNTIYF. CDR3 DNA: TGTGCCAGCAGTTACCCGACAGGGCTATCTGGAAACACCATATATTTT.